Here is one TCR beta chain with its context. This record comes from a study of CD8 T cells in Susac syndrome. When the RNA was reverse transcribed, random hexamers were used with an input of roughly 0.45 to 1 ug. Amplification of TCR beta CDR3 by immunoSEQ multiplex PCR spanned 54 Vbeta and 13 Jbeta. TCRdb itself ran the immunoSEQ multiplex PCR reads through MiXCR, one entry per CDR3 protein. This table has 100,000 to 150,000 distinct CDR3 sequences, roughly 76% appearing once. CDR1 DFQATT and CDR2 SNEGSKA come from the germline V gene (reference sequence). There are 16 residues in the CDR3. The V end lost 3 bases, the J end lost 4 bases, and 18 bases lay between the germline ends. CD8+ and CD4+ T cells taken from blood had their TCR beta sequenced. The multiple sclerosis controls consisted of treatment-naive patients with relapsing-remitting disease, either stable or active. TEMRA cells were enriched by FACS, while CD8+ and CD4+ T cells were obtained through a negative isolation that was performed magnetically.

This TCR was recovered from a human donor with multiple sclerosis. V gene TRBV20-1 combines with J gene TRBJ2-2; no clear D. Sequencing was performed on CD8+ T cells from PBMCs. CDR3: CSARSGDTSTTGELFF. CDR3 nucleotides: TGCAGTGCTAGGAGTGGAGACACCTCAACCACCGGGGAGCTGTTTTTT.